This TCR beta chain was sequenced during a study of T-cell reconstitution after alpha-beta-depleted transplantation in children (dated by TCRdb to 2016 to 2017). In the study overall: T-cell immune reconstitution after TCRalphabeta/CD19-depleted allogeneic hematopoietic cell transplantation in children was quantitatively tracked in the study by means of TCR repertoire profiling. Broader findings and caveats from the paper: In some patients, the high TCRbeta diversity seen at day 60 was put down to recipient T cells and intrathymic progenitors that had survived conditioning. Hyperexpanded clone frequencies declined over subsequent months; after one year, T-cell counts and TCRbeta diversity were mostly attributed to newly produced T cells. Apparently early alphabetaT-cell count recovery about two months after transplant reportedly relied on only several hundred rapidly expanded clones derived from non-depleted graft cells.

Per the publication, the treatment or condition label means: allogeneic hematopoietic cell transplantation with graft depleted of TCRalphabeta T cells and CD19 B cells. Transplant recipients were children who received TCRalphabeta/CD19-depleted allogeneic hematopoietic cell grafts. Sequences SGHRS (CDR1) and YFSETQ (CDR2) are obtained from the germline V gene. The germline V end is reduced by 0 bases and the J end by 1 base; junction bases left unmatched: 3. The cysteine opens and the phenylalanine closes a CDR3 of 15 amino acids. The kept DNA is CDR3 alone, 45 bases in frame from the first base. There are many counts of this clonotype. This receptor's antigen is unknown. Base-call qualities are not available, and no considerably larger clone is one nucleotide away. The protocol used for the library was PCR. The listed sequencing device is Illumina HiSeq 2500. TCR library preparation used molecular barcoding, with unique molecular identifiers applied to normalize quantification of the TCRbeta repertoire. The public reads were run again by TCRdb, first through fastp at Q25 and then through MiXCR, and only productive beta chains were kept. All rows with the same CDR3 protein become a single entry with the most common DNA and genes. The sample table contains 190,000 or so distinct CDR3 sequences; only one count was recorded for 6.3% of them. The top ten constitute roughly 4.8% of the sample.

The receptor chain draws on TRBV5-1 and TRBJ2-7, and 8 junction bases match TRBD1. The sample in question was PBMCs, obtained before TCRalphabeta/CD19-depleted stem cell transplant. The sequence came from a girl less than two years old with combined immunodeficiency, due to receive a stem cell transplant. The CDR3 region has the sequence CASSLVGQGSYEQYF. The DNA reads as follows: TGCGCCAGCAGCTTGGTTGGACAGGGTTCCTACGAGCAGTACTTC.